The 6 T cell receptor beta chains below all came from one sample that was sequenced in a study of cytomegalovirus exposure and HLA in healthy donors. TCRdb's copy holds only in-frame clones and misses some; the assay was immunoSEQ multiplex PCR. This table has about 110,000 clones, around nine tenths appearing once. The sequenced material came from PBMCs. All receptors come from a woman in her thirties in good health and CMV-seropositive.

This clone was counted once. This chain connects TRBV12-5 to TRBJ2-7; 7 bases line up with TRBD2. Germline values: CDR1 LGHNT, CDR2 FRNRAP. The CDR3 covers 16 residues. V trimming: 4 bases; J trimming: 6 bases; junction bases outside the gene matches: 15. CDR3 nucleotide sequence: TGTGCTAGTGGTTGCAAAAATACGGCGGGAGTATCCGAGCAGTACTTC. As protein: CASGCKNTAGVSEQYF. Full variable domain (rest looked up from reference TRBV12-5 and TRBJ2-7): DARVTQTPRHKVTEMGQEVTMRCQPILGHNTVFWYRQTMMQGLELLAYFRNRAPLDDSGMPKDRFSAEMPDATLATLKIQPSEPRDSAVYFCASGCKNTAGVSEQYFGPGTRLTVT.

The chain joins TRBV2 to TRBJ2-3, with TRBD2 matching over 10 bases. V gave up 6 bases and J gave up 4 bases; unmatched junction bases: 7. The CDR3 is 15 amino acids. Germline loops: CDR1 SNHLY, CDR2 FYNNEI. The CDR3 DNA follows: TGTGCCAGCAGGAAGCTAGCGGGAGTACCAGATACGCAGTATTTT. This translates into CASRKLAGVPDTQYF. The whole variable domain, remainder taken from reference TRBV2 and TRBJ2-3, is EPEVTQTPSHQVTQMGQEVILRCVPISNHLYFYWYRQILGQKVEFLVSFYNNEISEKSEIFDDQFSVERPDGSNFTLKIRSTKLEDSAMYFCASRKLAGVPDTQYFGPGTRLTVL.

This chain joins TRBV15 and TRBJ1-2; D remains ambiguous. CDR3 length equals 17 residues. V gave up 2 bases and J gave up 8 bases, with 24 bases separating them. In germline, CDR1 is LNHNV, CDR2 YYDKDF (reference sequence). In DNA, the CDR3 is TGTGCCACCAGCAGAACCCGCGTTGCCGCTTCCTATGAGGGCTACACCTTC. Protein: CATSRTRVAASYEGYTF.

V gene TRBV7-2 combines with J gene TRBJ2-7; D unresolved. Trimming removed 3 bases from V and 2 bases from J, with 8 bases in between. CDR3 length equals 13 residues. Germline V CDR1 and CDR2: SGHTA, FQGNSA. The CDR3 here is CASSLYTTYEQYF. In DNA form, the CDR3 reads TGTGCCAGCAGCTTGTACACGACCTACGAGCAGTACTTC.

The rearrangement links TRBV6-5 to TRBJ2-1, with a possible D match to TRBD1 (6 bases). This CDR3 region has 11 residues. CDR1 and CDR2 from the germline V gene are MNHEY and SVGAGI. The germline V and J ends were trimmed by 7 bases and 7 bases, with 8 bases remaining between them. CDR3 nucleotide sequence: TGTGCCAGCACCAGGGGTAATGAGCAGTTCTTC. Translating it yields CASTRGNEQFF.

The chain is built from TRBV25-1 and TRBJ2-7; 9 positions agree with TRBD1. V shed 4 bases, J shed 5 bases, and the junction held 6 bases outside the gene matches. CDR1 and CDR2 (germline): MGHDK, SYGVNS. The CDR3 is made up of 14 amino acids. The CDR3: CASSGGQGKDEQYF. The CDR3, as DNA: TGTGCCAGCAGTGGGGGACAGGGTAAGGACGAGCAGTACTTC.